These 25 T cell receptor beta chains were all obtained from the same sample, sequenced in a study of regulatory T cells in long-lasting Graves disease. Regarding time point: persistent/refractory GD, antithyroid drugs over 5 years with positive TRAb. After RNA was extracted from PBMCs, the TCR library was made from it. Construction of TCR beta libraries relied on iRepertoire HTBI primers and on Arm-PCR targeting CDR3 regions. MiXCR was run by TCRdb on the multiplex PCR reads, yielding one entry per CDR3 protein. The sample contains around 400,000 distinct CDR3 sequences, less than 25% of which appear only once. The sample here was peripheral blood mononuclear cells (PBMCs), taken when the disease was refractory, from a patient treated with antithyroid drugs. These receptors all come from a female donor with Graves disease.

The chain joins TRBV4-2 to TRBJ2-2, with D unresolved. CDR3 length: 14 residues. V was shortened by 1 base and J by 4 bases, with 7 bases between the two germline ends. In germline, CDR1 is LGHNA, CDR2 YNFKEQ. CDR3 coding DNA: TGTGCCAGCAGCCAAGCCCTGGGCACCGGGGAGCTGTTTTTT. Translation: CASSQALGTGELFF.

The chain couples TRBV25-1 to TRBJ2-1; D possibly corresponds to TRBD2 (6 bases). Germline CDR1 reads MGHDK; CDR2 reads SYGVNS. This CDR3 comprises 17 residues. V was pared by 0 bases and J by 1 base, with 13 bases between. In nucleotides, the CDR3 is TGTGCCAGCAGTGAATATAAGTCCGGAGGGTCCTACAATGAGCAGTTCTTC. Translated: CASSEYKSGGSYNEQFF.

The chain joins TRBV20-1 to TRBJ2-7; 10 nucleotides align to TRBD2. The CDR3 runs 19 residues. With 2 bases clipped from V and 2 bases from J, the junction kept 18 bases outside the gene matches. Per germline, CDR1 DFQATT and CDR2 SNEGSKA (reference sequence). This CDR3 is CSARRPRLDSGRFAYEQYF. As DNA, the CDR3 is TGCAGTGCTAGACGTCCTCGCCTCGATAGCGGGAGGTTCGCCTACGAGCAGTACTTC.

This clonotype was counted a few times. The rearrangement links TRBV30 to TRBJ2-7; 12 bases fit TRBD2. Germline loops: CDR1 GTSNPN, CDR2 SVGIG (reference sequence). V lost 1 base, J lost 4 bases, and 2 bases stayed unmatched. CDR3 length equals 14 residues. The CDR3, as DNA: TGTGCCTGGAGTGGACTAGCGGGAGTGTACGAGCAGTACTTC. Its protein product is CAWSGLAGVYEQYF.

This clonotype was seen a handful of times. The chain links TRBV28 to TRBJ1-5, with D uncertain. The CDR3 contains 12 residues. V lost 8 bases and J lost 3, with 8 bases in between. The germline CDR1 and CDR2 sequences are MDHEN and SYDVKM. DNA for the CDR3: TGTGCCAGCCGTGACACCAATCAGCCCCAGCATTTT. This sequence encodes CASRDTNQPQHF. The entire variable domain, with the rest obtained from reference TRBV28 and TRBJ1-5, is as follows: DVKVTQSSRYLVKRTGEKVFLECVQDMDHENMFWYRQDPGLGLRLIYFSYDVKMKEKGDIPEGYSVSREKKERFSLILESASTNQTSMYLCASRDTNQPQHFGDGTRLSIL.

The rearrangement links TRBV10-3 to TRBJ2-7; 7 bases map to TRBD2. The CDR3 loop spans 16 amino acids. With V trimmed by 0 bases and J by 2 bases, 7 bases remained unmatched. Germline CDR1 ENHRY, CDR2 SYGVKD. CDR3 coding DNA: TGTGCCATCAGTGAGTCCTCCAGCGGGGCCACCTACGAGCAGTACTTC. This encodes CAISESSSGATYEQYF.

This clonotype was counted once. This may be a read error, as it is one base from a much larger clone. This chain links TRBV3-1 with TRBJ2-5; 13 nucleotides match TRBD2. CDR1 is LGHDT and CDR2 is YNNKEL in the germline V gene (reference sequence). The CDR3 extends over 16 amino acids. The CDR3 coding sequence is TGTGCCAGCAGCCAAACACTAGCGGGAGGGCCGGAGACCCAGTGCTTC. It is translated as CASSQTLAGGPETQCF.

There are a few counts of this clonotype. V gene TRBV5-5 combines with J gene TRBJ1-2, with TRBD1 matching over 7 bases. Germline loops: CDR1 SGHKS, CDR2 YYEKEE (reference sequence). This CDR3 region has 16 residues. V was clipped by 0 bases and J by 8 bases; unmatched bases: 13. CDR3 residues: CASSLAGQTLSRGYTF. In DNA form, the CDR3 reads TGTGCCAGCAGCTTGGCGGGACAGACCTTATCAAGGGGCTACACCTTC.

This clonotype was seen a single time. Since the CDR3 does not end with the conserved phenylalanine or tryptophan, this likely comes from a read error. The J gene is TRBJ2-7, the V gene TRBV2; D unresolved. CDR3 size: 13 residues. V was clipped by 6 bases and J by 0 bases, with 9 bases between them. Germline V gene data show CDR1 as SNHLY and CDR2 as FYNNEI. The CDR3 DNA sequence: TGTGCCAGCAGCGGTTTTGGCTCCTACGAGCAGTACCTC. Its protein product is CASSGFGSYEQYL.

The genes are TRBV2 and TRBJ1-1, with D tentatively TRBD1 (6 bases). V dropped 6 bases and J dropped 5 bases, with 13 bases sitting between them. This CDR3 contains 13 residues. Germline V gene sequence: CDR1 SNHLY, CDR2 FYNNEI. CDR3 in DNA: TGTGCCAGCAGGGAACAGGGTTTTACTGAAGCTTTCTTT. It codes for CASREQGFTEAFF.

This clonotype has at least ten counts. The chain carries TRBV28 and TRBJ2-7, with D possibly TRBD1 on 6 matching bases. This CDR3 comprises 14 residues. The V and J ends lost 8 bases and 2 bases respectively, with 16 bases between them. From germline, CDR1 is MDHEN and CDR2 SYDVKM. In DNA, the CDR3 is TGTGCCAGCGGAATCCACAGGGCACCCTACGAGCAGTACTTC. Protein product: CASGIHRAPYEQYF.

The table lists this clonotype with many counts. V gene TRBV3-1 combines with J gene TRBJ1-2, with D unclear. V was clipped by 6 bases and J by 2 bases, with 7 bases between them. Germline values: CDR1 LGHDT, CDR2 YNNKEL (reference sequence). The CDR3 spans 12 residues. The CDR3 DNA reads TGTGCCAGCAGGGCTGAAAACTATGGCTACACCTTC. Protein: CASRAENYGYTF.

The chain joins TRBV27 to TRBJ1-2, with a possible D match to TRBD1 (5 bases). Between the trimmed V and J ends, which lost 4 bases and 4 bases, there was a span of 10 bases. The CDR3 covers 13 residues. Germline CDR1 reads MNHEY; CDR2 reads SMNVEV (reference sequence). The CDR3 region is CASSWDGIYGYTF. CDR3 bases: TGTGCCAGCAGTTGGGACGGTATCTATGGCTACACCTTC.

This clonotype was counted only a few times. CDR3 amino acids: CASSLATGGPGEQYF. In nucleotides, the CDR3 is TGTGCCAGCAGTTTAGCCACAGGGGGCCCAGGGGAGCAGTACTTC. The rearrangement links TRBV12-3 or TRBV12-4 to TRBJ2-7, with 9 bases identical to TRBD1. J gave up 7 bases and V 0 bases, and 7 bases lay outside the gene matches. The CDR3 covers 15 residues.

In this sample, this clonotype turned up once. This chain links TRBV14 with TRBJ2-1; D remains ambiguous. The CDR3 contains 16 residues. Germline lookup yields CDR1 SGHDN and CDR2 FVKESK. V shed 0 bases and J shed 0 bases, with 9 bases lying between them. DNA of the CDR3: TGTGCCAGCAGCCAAGATCTCGGATTCTCCTACAATGAGCAGTTCTTC. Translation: CASSQDLGFSYNEQFF.

CDR3 amino acids: CASSGAATDTQYF. Here the CDR3 DNA reads TGTGCCAGCAGTGGGGCAGCCACAGATACGCAGTATTTT. The rearrangement uses TRBV25-1 and TRBJ2-3; no definite D call. Germline V gene sequence: CDR1 MGHDK, CDR2 SYGVNS. V gave up 4 bases and J gave up 2 bases, with 7 bases separating them. The CDR3 is made up of 13 amino acids. The variable domain in full, with the rest retrieved from reference TRBV25-1 and TRBJ2-3, is EADIYQTPRYLVIGTGKKITLECSQTMGHDKMYWYQQDPGMELHLIHYSYGVNSTEKGDLSSESTVSRIRTEHFPLTLESARPSHTSQYLCASSGAATDTQYFGPGTRLTVL.

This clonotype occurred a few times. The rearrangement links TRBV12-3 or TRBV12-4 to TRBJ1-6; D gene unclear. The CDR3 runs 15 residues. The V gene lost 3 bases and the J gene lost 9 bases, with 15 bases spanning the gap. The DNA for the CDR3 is TGTGCCAGCAGTTTTAATACGGAGATCGGTTCACCCCTCCACTTT. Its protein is CASSFNTEIGSPLHF.

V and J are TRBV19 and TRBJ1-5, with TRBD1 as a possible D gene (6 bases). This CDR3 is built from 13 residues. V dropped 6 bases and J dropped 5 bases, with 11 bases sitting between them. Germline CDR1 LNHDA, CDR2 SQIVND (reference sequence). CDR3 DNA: TGTGCCAGTAGGAGACAGGCAGATCAGCCCCAGCATTTT. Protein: CASRRQADQPQHF.

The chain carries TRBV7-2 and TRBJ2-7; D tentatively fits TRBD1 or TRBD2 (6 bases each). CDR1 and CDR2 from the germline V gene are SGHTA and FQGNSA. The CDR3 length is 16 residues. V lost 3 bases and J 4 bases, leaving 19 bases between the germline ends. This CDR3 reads CASSLRGMDRKYEQYF. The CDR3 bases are TGTGCCAGCAGCTTGCGGGGCATGGACAGAAAATACGAGCAGTACTTC.

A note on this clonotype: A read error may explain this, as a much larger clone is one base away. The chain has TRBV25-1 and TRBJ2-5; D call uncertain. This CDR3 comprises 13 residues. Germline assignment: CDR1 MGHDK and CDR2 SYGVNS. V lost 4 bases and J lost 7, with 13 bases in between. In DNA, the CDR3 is TGTGCCAGCAGTGTAGCCCAAGGACGGACCCAGTACTTC. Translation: CASSVAQGRTQYF.

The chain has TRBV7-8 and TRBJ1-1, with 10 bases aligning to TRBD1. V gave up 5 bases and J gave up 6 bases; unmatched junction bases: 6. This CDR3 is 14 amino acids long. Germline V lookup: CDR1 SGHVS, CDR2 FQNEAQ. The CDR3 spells CASSKTGGKAEAFF. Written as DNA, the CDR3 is TGTGCCAGCAGCAAGACAGGGGGCAAGGCTGAAGCTTTCTTT.

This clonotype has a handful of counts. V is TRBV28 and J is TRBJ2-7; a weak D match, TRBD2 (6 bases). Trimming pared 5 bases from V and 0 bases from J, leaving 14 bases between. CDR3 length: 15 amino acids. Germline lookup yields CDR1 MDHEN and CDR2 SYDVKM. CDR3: CASSRGKRTSYEQYF. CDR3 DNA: TGTGCCAGCAGTCGGGGGAAAAGGACCTCCTACGAGCAGTACTTC.

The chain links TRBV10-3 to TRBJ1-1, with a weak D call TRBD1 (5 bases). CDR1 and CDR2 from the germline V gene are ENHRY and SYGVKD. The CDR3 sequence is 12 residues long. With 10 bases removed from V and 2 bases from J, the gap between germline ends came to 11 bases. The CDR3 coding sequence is TGTGCCACCGGGACGAGAAACACTGAAGCTTTCTTT. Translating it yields CATGTRNTEAFF.

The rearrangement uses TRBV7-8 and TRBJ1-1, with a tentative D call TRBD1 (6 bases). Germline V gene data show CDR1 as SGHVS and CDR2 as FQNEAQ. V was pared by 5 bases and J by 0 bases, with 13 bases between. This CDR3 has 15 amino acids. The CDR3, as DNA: TGTGCCAGCAGCCCCAGGACAGCCTTGAACACTGAAGCTTTCTTT. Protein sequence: CASSPRTALNTEAFF.

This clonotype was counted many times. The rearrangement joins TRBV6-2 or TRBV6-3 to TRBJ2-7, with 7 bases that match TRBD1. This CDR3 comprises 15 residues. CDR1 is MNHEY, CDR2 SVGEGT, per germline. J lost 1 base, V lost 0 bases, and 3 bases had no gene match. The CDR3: CASSYSRGSSYEQYF. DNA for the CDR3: TGTGCCAGCAGTTACTCCAGGGGGTCGTCCTACGAGCAGTACTTC.